This T cell receptor (beta chain) was sequenced for a study of breast tumors, draining lymph nodes, adjacent tissues. Axillary draining lymph nodes of breast cancer patients supplied the node samples. Germline loops: CDR1 SGHTA, CDR2 FQGNSA. The CDR3 consists of 17 residues. Unmatched junction bases numbered 18, after V lost 2 bases and J lost 9 bases. Each CDR3 protein is one row after TCRdb ran MiXCR on the multiplex PCR reads. Of around 130,000 distinct CDR3 sequences listed, roughly 33% were seen once; the top ten hold approximately 2.2%. This clonotype was observed a few times. This may stem from a read error, because a much larger clone lies one nucleotide away.

The clonotype was recovered from a female donor with breast cancer. Some clones in this sample may be carry-over from other donors' samples. The chain employs TRBV7-2 and TRBJ2-5, with 7 bases aligning to TRBD2. The sequenced sample consisted of axillary lymph node tissue. CDR3 sequence reads: CASSLTPIRGGGEPQYF. The CDR3 region has the DNA TGTGCCAGCAGCTTAACACCGATCCGCGGGGGTGGGGAGCCCCAGTACTTC. The full variable domain, rest sourced from reference TRBV7-2 and TRBJ2-5, is GAGVSQSPSNKVTEKGKDVELRCDPISGHTALYWYRQSLGQGLEFLIYFQGNSAPDKSGLPSDRFSAERTGGSVSTLTIQRTQQEDSAVYLCASSLTPIRGGGEPQYFGPGTRLLVL.